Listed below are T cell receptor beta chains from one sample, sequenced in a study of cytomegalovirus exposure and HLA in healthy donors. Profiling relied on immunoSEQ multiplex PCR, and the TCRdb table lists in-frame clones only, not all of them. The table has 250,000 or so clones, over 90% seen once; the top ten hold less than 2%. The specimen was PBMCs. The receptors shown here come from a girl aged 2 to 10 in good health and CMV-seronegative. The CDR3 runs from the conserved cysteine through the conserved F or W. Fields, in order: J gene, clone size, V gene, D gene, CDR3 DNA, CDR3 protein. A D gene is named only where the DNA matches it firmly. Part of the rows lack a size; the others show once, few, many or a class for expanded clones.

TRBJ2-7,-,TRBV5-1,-,TGCGCCAGCAGCAAGAGCTCCTACGAGCAGTACTTC,CASSKSSYEQYF
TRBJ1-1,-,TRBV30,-,TGTGCCTGGAAGGCGTCCCCCGGGGACACTGAAGCTTTCTTT,CAWKASPGDTEAFF
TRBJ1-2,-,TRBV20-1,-,TGCAGTGCTCACAGGGACGGCTACACCTTC,CSAHRDGYTF
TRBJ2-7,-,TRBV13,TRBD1,TGTGCCAGCAGCTCGGGACAGGGCTACGAGCAGTACTTC,CASSSGQGYEQYF
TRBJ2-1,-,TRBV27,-,-,CASSLGTGQGALEQFF
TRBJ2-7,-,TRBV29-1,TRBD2,TGCAGCGTTGAAGATCGGTGGGGTAGGGGACTACGCGAGCAGTACTTC,CSVEDRWGRGLREQYF
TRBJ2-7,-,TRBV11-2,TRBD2,TGTGCCAGCAGCTTAGAATGGACTAGTGACTACGAGCAGTACTTC,CASSLEWTSDYEQYF
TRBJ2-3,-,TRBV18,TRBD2,TGTGCCAGCTCACCTGGCCTCGAACTAGCGGGAGGACCCGGTAGCACAGATACGCAGTATTTT,CASSPGLELAGGPGSTDTQYF
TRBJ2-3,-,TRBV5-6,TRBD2,TGTGCCAGCAGCCCGGGACTAGCGGGAGAGGCAGATACGCAGTATTTT,CASSPGLAGEADTQYF
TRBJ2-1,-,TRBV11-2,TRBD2,TGTGCCAGCAGTCGTTCTAGCGGGAGGCCCTACAATGAGCAGTTCTTC,CASSRSSGRPYNEQFF
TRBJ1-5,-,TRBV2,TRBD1,TGTGCCAGCAGTGTCGAAACAGGGGGGGATCAGCCCCAGCATTTT,CASSVETGGDQPQHF
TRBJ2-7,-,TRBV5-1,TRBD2,TGCGCCAGCAGCCTGGGACTAGCGCTATACGAGCAGTACTTC,CASSLGLALYEQYF
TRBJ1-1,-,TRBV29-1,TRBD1,TGCAGCGCCTGGGGGGACAGGGCCCAAAACACTGAAGCTTTCTTT,CSAWGDRAQNTEAFF
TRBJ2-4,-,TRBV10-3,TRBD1,TGTGCCATCAGTGATTACGGGACAGGGGGAGGGGAAAACATTCAGTACTTC,CAISDYGTGGGENIQYF
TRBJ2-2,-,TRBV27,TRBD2,TGTGCCAGCAGTCTCGGACTAGCGGGGGTGTCAGCCGGGGAGCTGTTTTTT,CASSLGLAGVSAGELFF
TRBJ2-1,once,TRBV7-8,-,TGTGCCAGCAGCTTACTGACGGGGGTAGATGAGCAGTTCTTC,CASSLLTGVDEQFF
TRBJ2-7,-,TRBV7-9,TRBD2,TGTGCCAGCAGCTTAAGGGACTACTACGAGCAGTACTTC,CASSLRDYYEQYF
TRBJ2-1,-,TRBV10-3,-,TGTGCCATCAGCAGAACTAGGGTCAATGAGCAGTTCTTC,CAISRTRVNEQFF
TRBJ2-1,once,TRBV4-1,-,TGCGCCAGCAGCCAAGGAGTTGACAGACGGTACAATGAGCAGTTCTTC,CASSQGVDRRYNEQFF
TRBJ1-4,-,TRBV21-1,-,TGTGCCAGCAGCCCGTGGGCAGGGCGTGAAAAACTGTTTTTT,CASSPWAGREKLFF
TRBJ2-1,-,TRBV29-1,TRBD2,TGCAGCGTTATTAAGACTAGCGCGCGGTTCTTC,CSVIKTSARFF
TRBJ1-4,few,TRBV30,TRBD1,TGTGCCTGGAGGGCAACAGGGGGCGGTGAAAAACTGTTTTTT,CAWRATGGGEKLFF
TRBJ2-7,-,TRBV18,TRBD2,TGTGCCAGCTCACCTCCCGGACTAGCGGTCGAGCAGTACTTC,CASSPPGLAVEQYF
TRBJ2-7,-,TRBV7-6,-,TGTGCCAGCAGCTACACCGACTCCTACGAGCAGTACTTC,CASSYTDSYEQYF
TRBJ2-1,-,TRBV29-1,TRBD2,TGCAGCGTTAGGGCCCCCACTAGCGGGAGGACGTACAATGAGCAGTTCTTC,CSVRAPTSGRTYNEQFF
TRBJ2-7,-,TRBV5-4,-,TGTGCCAGCAGCCGACGACAGAGCTCCTACGAGCAGTACTTC,CASSRRQSSYEQYF
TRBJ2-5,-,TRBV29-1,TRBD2,TGCAGCGTTGAATCCGGGGCTAGCGGGAGGGGGACCCAGTACTTC,CSVESGASGRGTQYF
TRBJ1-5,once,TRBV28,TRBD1,TGTGCCAGCAGTTTGTTACAGGGGGGGAATCAGCCCCAGCATTTT,CASSLLQGGNQPQHF
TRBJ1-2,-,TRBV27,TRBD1,TGTGCCAGCAGTTTACACAGGGACAGCCCTAATGGCTACACCTTC,CASSLHRDSPNGYTF
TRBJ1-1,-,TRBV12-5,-,TGTGCTAGTGGTTTGGTACTCGCAGGGGCGGGCACTGAAGCTTTCTTT,CASGLVLAGAGTEAFF
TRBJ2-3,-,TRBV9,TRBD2,TGTGCCAGCAGCGTAGGGTCTAGCGGGAGAACAGATACGCAGTATTTT,CASSVGSSGRTDTQYF
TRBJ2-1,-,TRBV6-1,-,TGTGCCAGCAGTGTGCCCGTTCTACCTTACAATGAGCAGTTCTTC,CASSVPVLPYNEQFF
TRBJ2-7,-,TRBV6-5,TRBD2,TGTGCCAGCAGGCCGCCGGGACTAGATCAAGAGTACTTC,CASRPPGLDQEYF
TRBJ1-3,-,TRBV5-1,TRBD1,TGCGCCAGCAGCCGGGACAGGGCGGTAGGAAACACCATATATTTT,CASSRDRAVGNTIYF
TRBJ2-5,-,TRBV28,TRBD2,TGTGCCAGCAGTATGATAGCGGGGCTACAAGAGACCCAGTACTTC,CASSMIAGLQETQYF
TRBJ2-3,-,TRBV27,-,TGTGCCAGCAGTTTGGCTAGCTCCGATACGCAGTATTTT,CASSLASSDTQYF
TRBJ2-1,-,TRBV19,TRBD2,TGTGCCAGTACCCCACGCGGGACTACATACAATGAGCAGTTCTTC,CASTPRGTTYNEQFF